One and the same sample provided the 8 T cell receptor beta chains below, sequenced in a study of response to subunit inactivated influenza vaccine. Each CDR3 protein is one row after TCRdb ran MiXCR on the RT-PCR reads. The sample contains under 550,000 distinct CDR3 sequences, about 7.2% of which appear only once. The sequences come from PBMCs from blood, collected 23 to 25 months after vaccination. The receptors originated from a man between 50 and 69 years old who received an inactivated influenza vaccine.

The chain joins TRBV3-1 to TRBJ2-3, with a tentative D call TRBD1 (5 bases). This CDR3 contains 15 residues. The germline gives CDR1 LGHDT, CDR2 YNNKEL (reference sequence). V gave up 1 base and J gave up 7 bases, with 15 bases separating them. DNA of the CDR3: TGTGCCAGCAGCCAAGTCGGACACCGCGCAAATACGCAGTATTTT. It translates to CASSQVGHRANTQYF.

V usage is TRBV11-2 and J usage is TRBJ2-1; 7 bases agree with TRBD1. This CDR3 contains 17 residues. J lost 3 bases, V lost 2 bases, and 10 bases had no gene match. Germline assignment: CDR1 SGHAT and CDR2 FQNNGV. CDR3 residues: CASSLRGTTGYYNEQFF. CDR3 bases: TGTGCCAGCAGCTTAAGAGGGACGACAGGGTACTACAATGAGCAGTTCTTC.

The chain recombines TRBV27 with TRBJ2-2, with a possible D match to TRBD1 (6 bases). CDR1 and CDR2 from the germline V gene are MNHEY and SMNVEV (reference sequence). The CDR3 consists of 13 residues. The V end lost 3 bases, the J end lost 6 bases, and 8 bases lay between the germline ends. As DNA, the CDR3 is TGTGCCAGCAGTTTTTCAGGGGCCGGGGAGCTGTTTTTT. This translates into CASSFSGAGELFF.

The rearrangement links TRBV11-2 to TRBJ2-7; D is ambiguous. The CDR3 contains 14 residues. The germline V gene encodes CDR1 SGHAT and CDR2 FQNNGV. The V gene lost 5 bases and the J gene lost 3 bases, with 14 bases spanning the gap. The CDR3 spells CASSRRAGDYEQYF. In nucleotides, the CDR3 is TGTGCCAGCAGCCGACGGGCAGGAGACTACGAGCAGTACTTC.

This clonotype was seen a few times. This sequence joins TRBV7-9 and TRBJ2-1; no definite D call. The germline V gene has CDR1 SEHNR and CDR2 FQNEAQ (reference sequence). V gave up 1 base and J gave up 8 bases, with 9 bases separating them. The CDR3 loop spans 13 amino acids. In DNA form, the CDR3 reads TGTGCCAGCAGCTTAGATTATCTATATGAGCAGTTCTTC. Translating it yields CASSLDYLYEQFF.

In its sample, this clonotype was seen many times. V usage is TRBV24-1 and J usage is TRBJ1-2; TRBD1 agrees at 10 bases. V shed 10 bases, J shed 7 bases, and the junction held 11 bases outside the gene matches. The CDR3 covers 14 residues. Germline CDR1 and CDR2: KGHDR and SFDVKD. DNA for the CDR3: TGTGCCACTGCTCCCGGGACAGGGGTAACTGGCTACACCTTC. Residues: CATAPGTGVTGYTF.

The chain has TRBV6-5 and TRBJ2-7, with a possible D match to TRBD2 (5 bases). In germline, CDR1 is MNHEY, CDR2 SVGAGI. V gave up 6 bases and J gave up 9 bases, with 12 bases separating them. The CDR3 length is 11 residues. The CDR3 reads CASSPGVGQYF. CDR3 coding DNA: TGTGCCAGCAGCCCCGGGGTCGGGCAGTACTTC.

CDR3 DNA sequence: TGTGCCAGCAGTAGGACTAGCGGGGCTTATGAGCAGTTCTTC. This gives the protein CASSRTSGAYEQFF. The V call is TRBV6-2 or TRBV6-3, the J call TRBJ2-1; 12 bases line up with TRBD2. Per the germline V gene, CDR1 is MNHEY and CDR2 is SVGEGT. The V and J ends lost 5 bases and 8 bases, in that order; junction bases with no gene match: 4. The CDR3 is made up of 14 amino acids.